This is a list of T cell receptor beta chains from one sample in a study of cytomegalovirus exposure and HLA in healthy donors. TCRdb's copy holds only in-frame clones and misses some; the assay was immunoSEQ multiplex PCR. The table shows 100,000 to 150,000 clones, with about three quarters occurring only once. The sample comprised PBMCs. Receptor source: a human donor in good health. CDR3s include the opening cysteine and the closing phenylalanine or tryptophan. The D gene is left open where the match is weak. The size field is filled for only some rows; it gives once, few, many or a size class.

abundance,v_gene,d_gene,len,j_gene,CDR3aa
.,TRBV7-2,TRBD1,18,TRBJ1-2,CASSLIHDPLDRGFGYTF
.,TRBV19,TRBD1,15,TRBJ2-3,CASTRTGGKLDTQYF
.,TRBV4-1,TRBD1,16,.,CASSQEDRVGTYEQYF
.,TRBV12-5,TRBD1,16,TRBJ1-1,CASGLDLGQANTEAFF
.,TRBV10-1,TRBD1,15,TRBJ2-1,CASSEAGTGWSEQFF
.,TRBV10-3,.,13,TRBJ1-6,CAIRDASYSPLHF
.,TRBV6-1,TRBD1,15,TRBJ1-1,CASSDEGQVNTEAFF
.,TRBV2,TRBD1,14,TRBJ2-7,CASMRQGGPYEQYF
few,TRBV27,.,11,TRBJ2-1,CASSSFNEQFF
.,TRBV2,.,14,TRBJ2-3,CASSDGRGADTQYF
.,TRBV2,TRBD1,16,TRBJ2-3,CAKTRKGATSTDTQYF
.,TRBV6-1,.,13,TRBJ1-2,CASSDGRMYGYTF
.,TRBV2,.,13,TRBJ1-5,CAGASNGNQPQHF
.,TRBV11-2,TRBD1,16,TRBJ2-1,CASSLGVGTGGLEQFF
.,TRBV5-1,TRBD2,17,TRBJ2-7,CASSLASGSGGHYEQYF
.,TRBV9,.,15,TRBJ1-1,CASSVEGQGYTEAFF
.,TRBV27,.,13,TRBJ2-1,CASSWQGPHEQFF
.,TRBV19,TRBD1,15,TRBJ2-1,CASSIGRQGVNEQFF
once,TRBV11-2,.,15,TRBJ2-7,CASSLAGDRSYEQYF
.,TRBV7-9,.,13,TRBJ1-1,CASSLGKGTEAFF
.,TRBV9,.,15,TRBJ2-1,CASSVVPTGYNEQFF
.,TRBV6-5,TRBD1,13,TRBJ1-1,CASGRQGNTEAFF
.,TRBV4-2,.,14,TRBJ2-3,CASSHKLESDTQYF